The T cell receptor beta chain described here comes from a study of prognosis after radiotherapy for stage I lung cancer (dated by TCRdb to the early 2020s). The study in broad terms: Roughly 20 stage I NSCLC patients were enrolled in Nanjing, China, between early 2018 and January 2019. Fourteen of the patients presented with newly diagnosed primary stage I lung tumors; a few had oligometastatic NSCLC following surgical resection of the primary tumor. All patients were considered medically inoperable, owing to comorbidities in some 11 and refusal of surgery in about seven. Ages in the cohort of around 14 men and more than five women ranged from about 50 to 85 years, with a median of 74. Squamous cell carcinoma histology was identified in more than 5 patients, and adenocarcinoma histology was identified in under 15 patients. SBRT was given in 3 to 5 fractions with a biologically effective dose of at least 100 Gy, using image-guided IMRT or VMAT. No patient received concurrent therapy alongside SBRT. Four of the 19 patients developed distant metastases after SBRT, at a median of roughly 7 months; the other 15 showed no significant progression. Peripheral blood TCR beta repertoires were profiled in stage I NSCLC patients before and after stereotactic body radiotherapy, and the repertoires were related to distant failure. The study sequenced roughly 40 blood samples from some 20 patients, one before and one after SBRT per patient.

All patients had node-negative disease on CT and PET/CT, and none had a history of other malignancies or prior chemotherapy or radiotherapy. About 6.2 milliliters of peripheral venous blood were drawn into EDTA tubes at each of two time points. Ficoll-Paque Plus density-gradient centrifugation was used to isolate PBMCs. Samples were stored at -80°C immediately after collection until analysis. Two rounds of multiplex PCR were performed to amplify the TCR beta CDR3 region from genomic DNA. In the first round of PCR, primers specific to each TRBV and TRBJ gene were used, and the primer sequences are filed in Chinese patent CN105087789A. Universal primers were used in the second PCR round. The Roche High Pure PCR Template Preparation Kit was used to extract genomic DNA from frozen PBMCs. Paired-end sequencing with 151 bp reads was performed on the libraries using an Illumina HiSeq 3000. Under the source paper's analysis protocol: CutAdapt was used to remove raw reads lacking the multiplex PCR primer sequences. PEAR was used to merge high-quality paired reads into contigs. By alignment to reference sequences, MiXCR assigned TRB V, D and J gene segments to each contig. CDR3 sequences were clustered by base quality and sequence similarity to remove sequencing errors. Shannon entropy, normalized by the natural log of the productive TCR sequence number, served as the measure of diversity. Clonality was defined as one minus Shannon entropy divided by the natural log of the number of unique clonotypes. Using the Youden index from ROC curves, the researchers picked the repertoire-metric cut-offs for progression-free survival, and all analyses were carried out in R 3.5.3. TCRdb reprocessing: public reads trimmed at Q25 with fastp, clones called with MiXCR, in-frame beta chains kept. Duplicate CDR3 protein sequences are folded into a single record with the most common DNA and genes. TCRdb's processing, not the study's, gives the V and J calls here. This sample is represented by nearly 25,000 distinct CDR3 sequences; approximately 39% of them were singletons. 20% to 25% of the sample goes to the ten largest clones.

From cysteine to phenylalanine, the CDR3 is 14 amino acids long. Only the CDR3 region is kept as DNA, spanning 42 bases read in frame from base 1. The germline V gene (reference sequence) provides CDR1 DFQATT and CDR2 SNEGSKA. Trimming costs V 6 bases and J 2 bases, and their ends lie 15 bases apart. The research as a whole found: TRBV and TRBJ usage frequencies reportedly differed by metastasis status, in two V genes at baseline and in ten or so V and two J genes after SBRT. Unique TCR clone counts fell after SBRT (median around 11,000 before versus 6,500 to 7,500 after; Wilcoxon paired P=0.011). Limitations of the study included a small cohort and short follow-up, and the study findings need independent validation. No adjustment for multiple comparisons was applied to any of the reported P values. Post-SBRT Shannon entropy and its change from baseline were lower in patients who developed distant metastases; baseline Shannon entropy was not associated with metastases. Whether the expanded TCR clones were tumor-specific was not determined.

This clonotype was recorded at least ten times. No antigen is known for it. No much larger clone is present one base from it, and per-base qualities are unavailable. The origin of this receptor is a donor aged 50 or older with non-small cell lung cancer. The V and J segments used are TRBV20-1 and TRBJ2-3, with a tentative D gene TRBD2 over 6 matching bases. Sequenced material: PBMCs, taken before or after stereotactic body radiation therapy (not recorded which). The CDR3 here reads CSASRDSPTDTQYF. DNA sequence: TGCAGTGCCTCCCGGGACTCCCCCACAGATACGCAGTATTTT.